These 14 T cell receptor beta chains were sequenced from one sample in a study of cytotoxic CD8 clonotypes in ibrutinib-treated CLL. Method: immunoSEQ multiplex PCR; TCRdb's copy keeps in-frame clones and lacks some. Found here are 300,000 or so clones, 67% of them singletons; the top ten hold roughly 6.8%. Sample: PBMCs, taken after 36 months of ibrutinib treatment. These receptors all come from a human donor with chronic lymphocytic leukemia.

The chain recombines TRBV18 with TRBJ1-2; perhaps TRBD1 as D (5 bases). Germline CDR1 and CDR2: KGHSH and LQKENI. This CDR3 has 14 amino acids. The ends were cut back, 4 bases at V and 8 bases at J, with 17 bases in the middle. CDR3 sequence: CASSLGTRWEGYTF. CDR3 DNA: TGTGCCAGCTCACTCGGGACCCGATGGGAGGGCTACACCTTC.

The chain joins TRBV21-1 to TRBJ1-1; the D call TRBD1 from the table was never checked on the DNA. TRBV21-1 is given as a pseudogene. The CDR3 consists of 16 residues. The CDR3 nucleotides are TGTGCCAGCAGCTTACAACCCGCAGGGGGCGGCACTGAAGCTTTCTTT. Amino acids: CASSLQPAGGGTEAFF.

CDR3 protein: CSVRGTGSSYEQYF. The CDR3 DNA is TGCAGCGTCCGCGGGACAGGTAGCTCCTACGAGCAGTACTTC. This chain joins TRBV29-1 and TRBJ2-7; TRBD1 aligns across 8 bases. CDR1 is SQVTM and CDR2 is ANQGSEA in the germline V gene. The length of the CDR3 is 14 residues. The V gene end was trimmed by 6 bases and the J gene end by 0 bases; junction bases not matched to a gene: 7.

The CDR3 loop reads CASSIEGGYEQYF. For the CDR3, the DNA is TGTGCCAGTAGTATAGAGGGGGGCTACGAGCAGTACTTC. The chain links TRBV19 to TRBJ2-7; D possibly corresponds to TRBD2 (6 bases). This CDR3 is built from 13 residues. Germline assignment: CDR1 LNHDA and CDR2 SQIVND (reference sequence). V was pared by 0 bases and J by 3 bases, with 6 bases between. The full variable domain, with the rest looked up from reference TRBV19 and TRBJ2-7, is DGGITQSPKYLFRKEGQNVTLSCEQNLNHDAMYWYRQDPGQGLRLIYYSQIVNDFQKGDIAEGYSVSREKKESFPLTVTSAQKNPTAFYLCASSIEGGYEQYFGPGTRLTVT.

The J gene is TRBJ1-2, the V gene TRBV7-9; 7 bases are shared with TRBD1. The ends lost 5 bases at V and 7 bases at J; junction bases unmatched: 13. The CDR3 runs 15 residues. The germline gives CDR1 SEHNR, CDR2 FQNEAQ (reference sequence). The CDR3 region is CASSPITEGASGYTF. For the CDR3, the DNA is TGTGCCAGCAGCCCGATAACGGAGGGGGCAAGTGGCTACACCTTC.

The J gene is TRBJ1-1, the V gene TRBV5-1; D is unclear. Germline V gives CDR1 SGHRS, CDR2 YFSETQ. Deletions cut 0 bases from V and 1 base from J, with 10 bases between. The CDR3 has 15 residues. For the CDR3, the DNA is TGCGCCAGCAGCTTGGCCGACGGAGCGAACACTGAAGCTTTCTTT. Residues: CASSLADGANTEAFF.

This clone is a singleton in its sample. The rearrangement joins TRBV5-6 to TRBJ1-1, with 7 bases matching TRBD1. With V trimmed by 2 bases and J by 0 bases, 4 bases remained unmatched. Germline V lookup: CDR1 SGHDT, CDR2 YYEEEE. CDR3 length: 15 amino acids. The CDR3 loop reads CASSFNRGVNTEAFF. CDR3 DNA sequence: TGTGCCAGCAGCTTTAACAGGGGAGTGAACACTGAAGCTTTCTTT.

This chain connects TRBV2 to TRBJ2-1, with D unclear. V was pared by 7 bases and J by 2 bases, with 12 bases between. The germline gives CDR1 SNHLY, CDR2 FYNNEI. The CDR3 consists of 14 residues. The chain's CDR3 is CASTPWRTYNEQFF. In nucleotides, the CDR3 is TGTGCCAGCACCCCCTGGCGGACCTACAATGAGCAGTTCTTC.

The genes are TRBV29-1 and TRBJ2-7; TRBD1 agrees at 10 bases. The V gene's germline CDR1 is SQVTM and CDR2 ANQGSEA. The CDR3 runs to 15 residues. Trimming removed 4 bases from V and 2 bases from J; junction bases left unmatched: 8. DNA for the CDR3: TGCAGCGTTGTTTCCGGGACAGGGGTAACCTACGAGCAGTACTTC. It translates to CSVVSGTGVTYEQYF.

The rearrangement links TRBV25-1 to TRBJ2-2; TRBD2 might be the D (5 bases). The ends were cut back, 3 bases at V and 0 bases at J, with 5 bases in the middle. Germline loops: CDR1 MGHDK, CDR2 SYGVNS. CDR3 length equals 14 residues. Written as DNA, the CDR3 is TGTGCCAGCAGTGAGAGGGCGAACACCGGGGAGCTGTTTTTT. It yields the protein CASSERANTGELFF.

The rearrangement links TRBV7-2 to TRBJ2-7, with 7 positions matching TRBD1. The CDR3 sequence is 14 residues long. The V segment lost 5 bases and the J segment 2 bases; nucleotides outside the gene matches: 6. The germline V gene encodes CDR1 SGHTA and CDR2 FQGNSA. Here the CDR3 DNA reads TGTGCCAGCAGCCTATCGACAGGGCCCTACGAGCAGTACTTC. This encodes CASSLSTGPYEQYF.

This chain connects TRBV25-1 to TRBJ2-3; tentatively, D is TRBD2 (7 bases). In germline, CDR1 is MGHDK, CDR2 SYGVNS. V was cut by 4 bases and J by 6 bases, with 20 bases left in between. This CDR3 spans 16 amino acids. CDR3 sequence: CASSGDRWGGTDTQYF. Written as DNA, the CDR3 is TGTGCCAGCAGTGGCGACAGGTGGGGGGGGACGGATACGCAGTATTTT.

This rearrangement joins TRBV20-1 to TRBJ2-1; no firm D call. Deletions cut 6 bases from V and 3 bases from J, with 6 bases between. This CDR3 is built from 11 residues. Germline lookup yields CDR1 DFQATT and CDR2 SNEGSKA (reference sequence). This chain's CDR3 is CSAPDYNEQFF. The CDR3, as DNA: TGCAGTGCCCCCGACTACAATGAGCAGTTCTTC.

The chain links TRBV10-3 to TRBJ1-3; the match to TRBD1 covers 10 bases. The CDR3 is 14 amino acids. The germline V gene encodes CDR1 ENHRY and CDR2 SYGVKD. The ends lost 3 bases at V and 6 bases at J; junction bases unmatched: 2. CDR3 residues: CAISDGTGANTIYF. In DNA form, the CDR3 reads TGTGCCATCAGTGATGGGACAGGGGCAAACACCATATATTTT.